This TCR beta chain appears in the sequencing data of a study of blood T cell repertoires in COVID-19. Across the study: Italy, Spain and the United States were the sources of the convalescent and acute COVID-19 samples.

Germline V lookup: CDR1 MDHEN, CDR2 SYDVKM. Trimming stripped 2 bases from V and 7 bases from J, with 11 bases between. CDR3 length: 13 residues. Original processing methods: How many nucleated cells were present was estimated from reference gene primer amplification. The table came from immunoSEQ multiplex PCR; TCRdb's copy has only in-frame clones and leaves some out. V, J and clone size are those of that table, while D and trimming were read from the DNA. The sample contains 310,000 or so clones, 80% to 90% of which appear only once. Sequencing was done on a sample of peripheral blood. The chain is built from TRBV28 and TRBJ1-2, with D tentatively TRBD1 (5 bases). The clonotype was recovered from a man aged 25 to 40 with COVID-19, enrolled during active disease. In DNA, the CDR3 is TGTGCCAGCAGTTTAGCGGGGGACCTTGGCTACACCTTC. This encodes CASSLAGDLGYTF.